The clone carrying this T cell receptor (beta chain) was seen more than once but under ten times. A clone one base away is much larger, so this may be a read error. From the 5' RACE reads, TCRdb called clonotypes with MiXCR, one entry per CDR3 protein. In the table there are tens of thousands of distinct CDR3 sequences, 18% of which are singletons. The V gene's germline CDR1 is SGHTA and CDR2 FQGNSA. The CDR3 is 11 amino acids. The receptor's source is a female donor with breast cancer. The sequencing sample was made of naive CD4+ T cells sorted from a lymph node. Subset of the sample: naive CD4+ T cells, CD4+CD45RA+CD25-. The rearrangement links TRBV7-2 to TRBJ2-3; no reliable D call. The CDR3 is CARSFADTQYF. The CDR3 nucleotides read TGTGCCCGCAGCTTTGCAGATACGCAGTATTTT.